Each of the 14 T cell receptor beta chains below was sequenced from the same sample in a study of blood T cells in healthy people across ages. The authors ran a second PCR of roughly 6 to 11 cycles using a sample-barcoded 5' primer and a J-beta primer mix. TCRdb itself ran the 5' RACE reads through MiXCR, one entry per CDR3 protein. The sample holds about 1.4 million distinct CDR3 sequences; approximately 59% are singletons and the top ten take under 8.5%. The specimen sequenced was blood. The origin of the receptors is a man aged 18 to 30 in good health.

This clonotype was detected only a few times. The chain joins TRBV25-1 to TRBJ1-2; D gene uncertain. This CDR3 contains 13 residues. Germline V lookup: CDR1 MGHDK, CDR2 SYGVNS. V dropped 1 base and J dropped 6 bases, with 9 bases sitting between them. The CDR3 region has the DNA TGTGCCAGCAGTGAATCCGACCAGCATGGCTACACCTTC. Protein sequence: CASSESDQHGYTF.

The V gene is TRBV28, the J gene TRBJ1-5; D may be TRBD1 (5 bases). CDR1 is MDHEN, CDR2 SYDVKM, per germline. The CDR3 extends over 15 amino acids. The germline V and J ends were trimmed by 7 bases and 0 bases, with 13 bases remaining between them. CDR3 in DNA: TGTGCCAGCACTACGGGACGGTATAGCAATCAGCCCCAGCATTTT. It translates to CASTTGRYSNQPQHF.

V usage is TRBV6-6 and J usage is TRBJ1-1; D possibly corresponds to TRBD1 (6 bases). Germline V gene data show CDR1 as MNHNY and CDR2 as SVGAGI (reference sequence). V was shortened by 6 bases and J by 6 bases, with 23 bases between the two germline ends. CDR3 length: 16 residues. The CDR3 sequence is CASSRKFGTRASEAFF. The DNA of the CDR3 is TGTGCCAGCAGCCGTAAGTTCGGGACAAGAGCGTCTGAAGCTTTCTTT.

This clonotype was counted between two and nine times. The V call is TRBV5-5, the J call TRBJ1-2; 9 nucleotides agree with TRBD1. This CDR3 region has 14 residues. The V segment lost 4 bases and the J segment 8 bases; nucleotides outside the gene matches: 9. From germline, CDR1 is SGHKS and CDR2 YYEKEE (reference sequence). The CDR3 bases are TGTGCCAGCAGCCCCGGACAGGGGTCGGGGGGCTACACCTTC. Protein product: CASSPGQGSGGYTF.

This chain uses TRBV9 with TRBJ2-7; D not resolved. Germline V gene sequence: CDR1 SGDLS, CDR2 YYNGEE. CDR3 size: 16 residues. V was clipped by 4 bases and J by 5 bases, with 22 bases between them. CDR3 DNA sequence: TGTGCCAGCAGCCCCCGAGGTTCTCTCTTCGGCGACGAGCAGTACTTC. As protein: CASSPRGSLFGDEQYF.

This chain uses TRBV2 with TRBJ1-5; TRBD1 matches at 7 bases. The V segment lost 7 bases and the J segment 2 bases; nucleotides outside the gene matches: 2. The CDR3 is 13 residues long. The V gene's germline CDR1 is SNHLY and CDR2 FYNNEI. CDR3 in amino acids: CASTGQRNQPQHF. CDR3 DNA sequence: TGTGCCAGCACGGGACAGCGCAATCAGCCCCAGCATTTT. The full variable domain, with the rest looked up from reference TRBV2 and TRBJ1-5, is EPEVTQTPSHQVTQMGQEVILRCVPISNHLYFYWYRQILGQKVEFLVSFYNNEISEKSEIFDDQFSVERPDGSNFTLKIRSTKLEDSAMYFCASTGQRNQPQHFGDGTRLSIL.

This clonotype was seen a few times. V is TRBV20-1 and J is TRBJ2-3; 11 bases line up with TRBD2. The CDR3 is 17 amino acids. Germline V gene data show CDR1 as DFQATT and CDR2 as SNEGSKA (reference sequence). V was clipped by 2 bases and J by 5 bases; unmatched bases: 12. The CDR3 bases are TGCAGTGCTAGACGCGGACTAGCGGGCCCGGGAGGAGATACGCAGTATTTT. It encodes CSARRGLAGPGGDTQYF.

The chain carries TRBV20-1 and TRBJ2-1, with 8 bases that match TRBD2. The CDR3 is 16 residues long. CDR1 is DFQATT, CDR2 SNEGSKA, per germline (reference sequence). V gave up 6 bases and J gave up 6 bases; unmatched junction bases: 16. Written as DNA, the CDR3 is TGCAGTGCACCACTCCCGGGACTAGGAATACGCAATGAGCAGTTCTTC. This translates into CSAPLPGLGIRNEQFF.

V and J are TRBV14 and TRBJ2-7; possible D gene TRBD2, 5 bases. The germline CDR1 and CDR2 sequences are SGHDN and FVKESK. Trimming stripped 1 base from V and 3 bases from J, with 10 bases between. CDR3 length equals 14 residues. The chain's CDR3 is CASSQVGRDYEQYF. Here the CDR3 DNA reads TGTGCCAGCAGCCAAGTAGGACGGGACTACGAGCAGTACTTC.

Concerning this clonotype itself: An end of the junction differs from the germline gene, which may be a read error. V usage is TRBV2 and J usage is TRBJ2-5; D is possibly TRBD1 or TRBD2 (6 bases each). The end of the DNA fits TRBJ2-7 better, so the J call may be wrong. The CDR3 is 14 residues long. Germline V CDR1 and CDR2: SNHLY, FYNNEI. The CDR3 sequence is CVSISWNREAEQYF. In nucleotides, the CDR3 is TGTGTCAGCATTTCCTGGAACAGGGAGGCCGAGCAGTACTTC.

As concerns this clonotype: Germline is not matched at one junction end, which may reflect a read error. The CDR3 protein is CTSSSTGVVGTQYF. DNA of the CDR3: TGTACCAGCAGCTCCACAGGGGTTGTTGGGACCCAGTACTTC. This chain links TRBV9 with TRBJ2-7; TRBD1 agrees at 7 bases. Judging by the DNA end, TRBJ2-5 fits better; the J call may be wrong. From germline, CDR1 is SGDLS and CDR2 YYNGEE. This CDR3 spans 14 amino acids.

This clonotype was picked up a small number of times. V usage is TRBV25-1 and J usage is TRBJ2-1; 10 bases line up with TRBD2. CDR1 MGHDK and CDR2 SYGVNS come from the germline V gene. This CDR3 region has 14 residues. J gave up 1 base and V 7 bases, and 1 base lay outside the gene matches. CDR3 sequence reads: CASKREGSYNEQFF. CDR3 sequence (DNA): TGTGCCAGCAAGCGGGAGGGGTCCTACAATGAGCAGTTCTTC.

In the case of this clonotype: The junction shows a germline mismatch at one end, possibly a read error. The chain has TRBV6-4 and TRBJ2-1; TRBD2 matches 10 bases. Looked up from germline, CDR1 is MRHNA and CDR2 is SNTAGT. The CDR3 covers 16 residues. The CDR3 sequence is CASSDVASGGYKEQFF. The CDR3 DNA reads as TGTGCCAGCAGTGACGTGGCTAGCGGGGGATACAAAGAGCAGTTCTTC.

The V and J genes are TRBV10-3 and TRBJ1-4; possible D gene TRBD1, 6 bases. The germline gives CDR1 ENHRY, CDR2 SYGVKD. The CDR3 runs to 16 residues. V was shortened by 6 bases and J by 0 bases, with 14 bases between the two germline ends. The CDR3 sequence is CAISRGEGATNEKLFF. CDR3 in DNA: TGTGCCATCAGCAGGGGTGAGGGAGCAACTAATGAAAAACTGTTTTTT.